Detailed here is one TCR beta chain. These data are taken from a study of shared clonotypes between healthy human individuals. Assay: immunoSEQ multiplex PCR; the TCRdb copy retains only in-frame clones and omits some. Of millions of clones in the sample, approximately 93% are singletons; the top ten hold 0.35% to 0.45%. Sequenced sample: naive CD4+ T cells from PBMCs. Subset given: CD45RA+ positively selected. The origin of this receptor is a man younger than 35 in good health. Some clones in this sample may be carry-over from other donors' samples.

The CDR3 here is CASRTGTAASFNYGYTF. The CDR3 DNA reads TGCGCCAGCCGGACCGGGACAGCCGCCTCTTTTAACTATGGCTACACCTTC. The chain is built from TRBV23-1 and TRBJ1-2; 7 bases are shared with TRBD1. TRBV23-1 is treated as an ORF (open reading frame) with a function not yet certain. Trimming took 8 bases from V and 1 from J; bases not matched to a gene: 16. The CDR3 sequence is 17 residues long.